The present T cell receptor beta chain was sequenced within a study of blood T cell repertoires in COVID-19. Data came from immunoSEQ multiplex PCR; TCRdb stores just in-frame clones and leaves some out. This table has tens of thousands of clones, almost 85% appearing once. This CDR3 is built from 14 residues. From germline, CDR1 is ENHRY and CDR2 SYGVKD. The V end lost 4 bases, the J end lost 2 bases, and 9 bases lay between the germline ends. Material: peripheral blood. The sequence derives from a man aged 50-60 years with active or convalescent COVID-19. The chain links TRBV10-3 to TRBJ1-5; D might be TRBD1 (5 bases). CDR3 sequence (DNA): TGTGCCATCAGTGTGGGGGGTGGCAATCAGCCCCAGCATTTT. Its translation: CAISVGGGNQPQHF.